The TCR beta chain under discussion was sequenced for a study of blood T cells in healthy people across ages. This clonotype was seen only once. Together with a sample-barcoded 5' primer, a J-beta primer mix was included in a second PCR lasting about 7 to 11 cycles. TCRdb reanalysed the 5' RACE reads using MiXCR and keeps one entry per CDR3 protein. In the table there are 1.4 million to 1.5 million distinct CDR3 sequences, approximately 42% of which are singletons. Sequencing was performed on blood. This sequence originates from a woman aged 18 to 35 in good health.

This chain's CDR3 is CSARDPGESFYNEQFF. In DNA, the CDR3 is TGCAGTGCTAGAGATCCGGGAGAGAGCTTCTACAATGAGCAGTTCTTC. The chain recombines TRBV20-1 with TRBJ2-1; D is possibly TRBD2 (6 bases). The V gene lost 0 bases and the J gene lost 3 bases, with 15 bases spanning the gap. The CDR3 covers 16 residues. Germline V CDR1 and CDR2: DFQATT, SNEGSKA (reference sequence).